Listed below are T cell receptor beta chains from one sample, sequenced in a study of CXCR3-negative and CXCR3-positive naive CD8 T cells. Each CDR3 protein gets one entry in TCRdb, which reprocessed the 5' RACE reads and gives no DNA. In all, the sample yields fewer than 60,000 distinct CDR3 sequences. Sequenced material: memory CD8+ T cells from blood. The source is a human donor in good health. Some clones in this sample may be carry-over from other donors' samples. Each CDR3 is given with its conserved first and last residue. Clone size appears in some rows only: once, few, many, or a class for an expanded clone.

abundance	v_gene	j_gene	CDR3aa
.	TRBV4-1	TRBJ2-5	CASSERTSGVGETQYF
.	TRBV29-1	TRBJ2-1	CSVETTGFEHSYNEQFF
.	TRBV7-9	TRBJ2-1	CASSLRASRDQFF
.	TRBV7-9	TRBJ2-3	CASSHSWGLGSGLGTDTQYF
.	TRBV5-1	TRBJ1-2	CASSSSGTGGDYGYTF
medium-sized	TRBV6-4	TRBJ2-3	CASSDTSGTDTQYF
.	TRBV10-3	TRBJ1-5	CAISGGEISNQPQHF
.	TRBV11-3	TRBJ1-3	CASSQGTGEYGNTIYF
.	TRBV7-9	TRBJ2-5	CASSLERGVQETQYF
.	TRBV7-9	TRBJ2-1	CASSLGHRGDEQFF
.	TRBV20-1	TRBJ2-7	CSAPPRKNSYEQYF
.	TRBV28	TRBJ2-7	CASSLIYEQYF
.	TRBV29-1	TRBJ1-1	CSVVDRVGTEAFF
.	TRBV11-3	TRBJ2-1	CASSPGQRPVDEQFF
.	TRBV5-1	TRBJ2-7	CASSPYGGLDEQYF
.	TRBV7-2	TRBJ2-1	CASSAYGANEQFF
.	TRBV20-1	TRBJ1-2	CSARDGQGSGYTF
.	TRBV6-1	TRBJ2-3	CASSEALVPGLTTDTQYF
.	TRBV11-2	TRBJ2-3	CASSLDPPWRATDTQYF
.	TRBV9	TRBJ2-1	CASSASGKIDEQFF
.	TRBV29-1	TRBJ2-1	CSVEWRFDSYNEQFF
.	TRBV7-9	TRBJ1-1	CASSLGQPEAFF
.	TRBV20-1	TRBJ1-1	CSARDWGGTEAFF
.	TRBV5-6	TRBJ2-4	CASSTGAGEAKNIQYF
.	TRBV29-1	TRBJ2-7	CSVPTGVAYEQYF
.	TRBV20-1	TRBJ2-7	CSASSLIYYEQYF